This TCR beta chain was sequenced in a study of T-cell memory formation after mild COVID-19. Study-level information: TCR clusters showed largely donor specificity.

This clonotype was seen many times. MiXCR, applied by TCRdb to the 5' RACE reads, yields one record per CDR3 protein. Here the sample spans some 330,000 distinct CDR3 sequences, around 20% being singletons. Input material: PBMCs or a T cell subset sorted from them (not recorded which). The source of this sequence is an adult woman who had mild COVID-19 (a few samples of this study predate the infection). Cell type and time point are not known.

The CDR3 DNA reads as TGTGCCAGCAGCTCCACCCCGACAGTGGGCGAGCAGTACTTC. It codes for CASSSTPTVGEQYF. The chain couples TRBV7-6 to TRBJ2-7; D is perhaps TRBD1 (5 bases). Trimming shortened V by 4 bases and J by 6 bases, and 16 bases separated the two germline ends. Germline V gene lookup returns CDR1 SGHVS and CDR2 FNYEAQ. This CDR3 spans 14 amino acids.